This T cell receptor (beta chain) comes out of a study of cytomegalovirus exposure and HLA in healthy donors. Points from the study as a whole: An analysis done earlier found most TCR beta V segments productive about 90% or about 30% of the time. Later analysis found that TCR beta chains associated with HLA were more clonally expanded than other, equally common chains.

The PCR employed 60 Vbeta primers together with 13 Jbeta primers. Sequencing used immunoSEQ multiplex PCR; TCRdb keeps in-frame clones, though not all of them. The sample has tens of thousands of clones; nearly 80% are singletons. All the people who gave samples were healthy bone marrow donors. Germline CDR1 reads LGHNA; CDR2 reads YSLEER. The V gene end was trimmed by 0 bases and the J gene end by 2 bases; junction bases not matched to a gene: 7. The CDR3 has 19 amino acids. A note on this clone: Its specificity is unknown.

Sequencing used PBMCs. The rearrangement uses TRBV4-3 and TRBJ2-7; 16 bases fit TRBD2. This TCR derives from a woman aged 40 to 50 in good health and CMV-seronegative. The CDR3 sequence: CASSQDLGLAGGRTYEQYF. The CDR3 DNA reads TGCGCCAGCAGCCAAGACCTGGGACTAGCGGGGGGGCGCACCTACGAGCAGTACTTC.